A selection of T cell receptor beta chains follows, all from one sample in a study of post-analysis software for immune sequencing data. TCRdb re-called the PCR reads through MiXCR, storing one row per CDR3 protein. The sample has about 820,000 distinct CDR3 sequences, roughly 50% seen once. The source material was blood. The receptors originated from a girl aged 10 to 17 with multiple sclerosis. Each CDR3 is given with its conserved first and last residue. D genes are given only for firm matches. Clone sizes are given selectively: once, few, many, or a class where the clone is expanded.

>few|TRBJ2-7|TRBV7-3|TRBD1
CASSLYPTGGYYEQYF
TGTGCCAGCAGCTTATACCCGACAGGGGGATACTACGAGCAGTACTTC
>NA|TRBJ1-4|TRBV25-1|TRBD1
CASSGQGRNEKLFF
TGTGCCAGCAGTGGACAGGGGAGGAATGAAAAACTGTTTTTT
>NA|TRBJ2-7|TRBV10-3|TRBD1
CAISGQGASSYEQYF
TGTGCCATCAGTGGGCAGGGGGCGTCTTCCTACGAGCAGTACTTC
>NA|TRBJ1-1|TRBV29-1|TRBD1
CSVGGGGPMNTEAFF
TGCAGCGTTGGGGGAGGGGGCCCGATGAACACTGAAGCTTTCTTT
>NA|TRBJ2-1|TRBV9|TRBD2
CASSVDPGAGVRNEQFF
TGTGCCAGCAGCGTAGATCCTGGAGCGGGAGTCAGAAATGAGCAGTTCTTC
>NA|TRBJ2-1|TRBV29-1|NA
CSAATRRRWYNEQFF
TGCAGCGCCGCGACTAGGCGACGGTGGTACAATGAGCAGTTCTTC
>NA|TRBJ2-3|TRBV9|NA
CASSMGSSLVTDTQYF
TGTGCCAGCAGCATGGGAAGTAGCCTCGTCACAGATACGCAGTATTTT
>few|TRBJ2-6|TRBV3-1|NA
CATRLSGANVLTF
TGTGCCACGCGGCTATCTGGGGCCAACGTCCTGACTTTC
>NA|TRBJ1-1|TRBV7-9|NA
CASSLPEAFF
TGTGCCAGCAGCTTACCTGAAGCTTTCTTT
>NA|TRBJ2-1|TRBV20-1|TRBD2
CSANLAGGLSDEQFF
TGCAGTGCTAATTTAGCGGGAGGGCTTTCTGATGAGCAGTTCTTC
>NA|TRBJ2-3|TRBV3-1|TRBD2
CASSLAGGSYSTDTQYF
TGTGCCAGCAGTCTAGCGGGGGGATCCTATAGCACAGATACGCAGTATTTT
>NA|TRBJ2-6|TRBV20-1|NA
CSARVGGSVGANVLTF
TGCAGTGCCAGGGTGGGGGGAAGCGTTGGGGCCAACGTCCTGACTTTC
>NA|TRBJ1-5|TRBV6-1|TRBD1
CASSEPTGGNQPQHF
TGTGCCAGCAGTGAGCCCACAGGGGGCAATCAGCCCCAGCATTTT
>few|TRBJ2-5|TRBV5-1|TRBD2
CASSLRTSGPGERYF
TGCGCCAGCAGCCTAAGGACTAGCGGACCCGGCGAGCGGTACTTC
>few|TRBJ2-1|TRBV7-3|TRBD1
CASSPPGTANNEQFF
TGTGCCAGCAGCCCGCCCGGGACAGCAAACAATGAGCAGTTCTTC
>few|TRBJ2-1|TRBV20-1|TRBD2
CSARSSGREQFF
TGCAGTGCTAGAAGTTCCGGGAGGGAGCAGTTCTTC
>NA|TRBJ2-5|TRBV5-1|NA
CASSERVDVLARETQYF
TGCGCCAGCAGCGAAAGGGTAGACGTCCTAGCTAGGGAGACCCAGTACTTC
>NA|TRBJ1-2|TRBV29-1|TRBD1
CSVAGNRGGYTF
TGCAGCGTTGCAGGAAACAGGGGCGGCTACACCTTC
>NA|TRBJ1-1|TRBV19|TRBD1
CASSRTGRHRNTEAFF
TGTGCCAGTAGTAGGACAGGCCGCCACCGAAACACTGAAGCTTTCTTT
>few|TRBJ2-6|TRBV20-1|NA
CSAPSGAGANVLTF
TGCAGTGCCCCCTCGGGTGCAGGGGCCAACGTCCTGACTTTC
>NA|TRBJ2-7|TRBV5-1|NA
CASSLVIGKSYEQYF
TGCGCCAGCAGCTTGGTAATAGGGAAGTCCTACGAGCAGTACTTC
>NA|TRBJ1-4|TRBV25-1|NA
CASRARTLRGEKLFF
TGTGCCAGCAGGGCCCGGACACTCCGGGGTGAAAAACTGTTTTTT
>NA|TRBJ1-2|TRBV6-2/TRBV6-3|TRBD1
CASSYDRWTGQNYGYTF
TGTGCCAGCAGTTACGACCGATGGACGGGACAGAACTATGGCTACACCTTC
>few|TRBJ2-1|TRBV29-1|TRBD2
CSVVRELYNEQFF
TGCAGCGTTGTGCGGGAGCTATACAATGAGCAGTTCTTC
>NA|TRBJ1-5|TRBV10-3|NA
CAIRDGTSNQPQHF
TGTGCCATCAGGGACGGGACCAGCAATCAGCCCCAGCATTTT
>NA|TRBJ2-7|TRBV12-3/TRBV12-4|NA
CASGIPQGHEQYF
TGTGCCAGCGGAATACCACAGGGCCACGAGCAGTACTTC
>NA|TRBJ2-3|TRBV20-1|TRBD2
CSARDLSSGGYTDTQYF
TGCAGTGCTAGAGATCTCTCTAGCGGGGGGTACACAGATACGCAGTATTTT
>few|TRBJ2-7|TRBV5-1|TRBD2
CASSLVRASGSYEQYF
TGCGCCAGCAGCTTGGTTCGTGCTAGCGGCTCCTACGAGCAGTACTTC
>NA|TRBJ2-3|TRBV6-5|NA
CASSYSDYGTDTQYF
TGTGCCAGCAGTTACTCGGACTACGGCACAGATACGCAGTATTTT
>few|TRBJ2-3|TRBV7-2|NA
CASSVPLDTQYF
TGTGCCAGCAGCGTTCCTTTGGATACGCAGTATTTT
>few|TRBJ2-5|TRBV12-3/TRBV12-4|NA
CASRLGLAETQYF
TGTGCCAGCAGACTGGGACTGGCAGAGACCCAGTACTTC
>NA|TRBJ1-5|TRBV7-8|NA
CASSLPTGLSNQPQHF
TGTGCCAGCAGCTTACCGACGGGCCTTAGCAATCAGCCCCAGCATTTT
>once|TRBJ1-1|TRBV7-8|NA
CASSLGDFAEAFF
TGTGCCAGCAGTTTAGGGGATTTTGCTGAAGCTTTCTTT
>NA|TRBJ2-6|TRBV12-3/TRBV12-4|NA
CASSLVGVLSGANVLTF
TGTGCCAGCAGTTTAGTGGGTGTACTGTCCGGGGCCAACGTCCTGACTTTC
>NA|TRBJ1-1|TRBV5-1|TRBD1
CASGQGPWDTEAFF
TGCGCCAGTGGACAGGGGCCCTGGGACACTGAAGCTTTCTTT
>NA|TRBJ2-4|TRBV5-1|NA
CASSAGWTKNIQYF
TGCGCCAGCAGCGCGGGGTGGACCAAAAACATTCAGTACTTC
>NA|TRBJ2-1|TRBV9|NA
CASSVAAATSSSYNEQFF
TGTGCCAGCAGCGTAGCGGCAGCCACGTCCAGCTCCTACAATGAGCAGTTCTTC
>few|TRBJ2-5|TRBV20-1|TRBD1
CSARVPGQGQETQYF
TGCAGTGCTAGAGTCCCCGGACAGGGCCAAGAGACCCAGTACTTC
>NA|TRBJ2-7|TRBV25-1|NA
CASRGPGSISSYEQYF
TGTGCCAGCAGGGGACCGGGCAGTATATCGTCCTACGAGCAGTACTTC
>NA|TRBJ2-1|TRBV4-2|TRBD2
CASSQDFGGRRGAGVYNEQFF
TGTGCCAGCAGCCAAGATTTTGGGGGGCGCCGGGGAGCGGGGGTTTACAATGAGCAGTTCTTC
>many|TRBJ1-1|TRBV12-3/TRBV12-4|NA
CASSLGNTEAFF
TGTGCCAGCAGCTTGGGGAACACTGAAGCTTTCTTT
>NA|TRBJ2-1|TRBV29-1|NA
CSVEGERTPYNEQFF
TGCAGCGTTGAGGGGGAGCGGACCCCCTACAATGAGCAGTTCTTC
>NA|TRBJ2-5|TRBV18|TRBD1
CASSPWDRQTQYF
TGTGCCAGCTCACCATGGGACAGGCAGACCCAGTACTTC
>NA|TRBJ2-1|TRBV20-1|TRBD2
CSADALAGSNEQFF
TGCAGTGCTGACGCGCTAGCGGGATCGAATGAGCAGTTCTTC
>NA|TRBJ1-1|TRBV4-1|TRBD1
CASFGTGGWNTEAFF
TGCGCCAGCTTTGGGACAGGGGGATGGAACACTGAAGCTTTCTTT
>NA|TRBJ1-2|TRBV27|NA
CASKLRENGYTF
TGTGCCAGCAAACTCCGGGAGAATGGCTACACCTTC
>NA|TRBJ2-1|TRBV20-1|NA
CSAVIGGGNEQFF
TGCAGTGCTGTGATCGGTGGAGGCAATGAGCAGTTCTTC
>NA|TRBJ2-4|TRBV5-1|NA
CASSSLNRVGNIQYF
TGCGCCAGCAGTTCATTGAACAGGGTCGGGAACATTCAGTACTTC
>NA|TRBJ1-1|TRBV10-3|NA
CAIRSGVENTEAFF
TGTGCCATCAGGTCCGGGGTCGAGAACACTGAAGCTTTCTTT
>NA|TRBJ1-1|TRBV20-1|NA
CSARAARAAKEGNTEAFF
TGCAGTGCTAGAGCCGCGCGGGCAGCAAAGGAGGGAAACACTGAAGCTTTCTTT
>NA|TRBJ2-3|TRBV7-8|TRBD1
CASSLRDRRTDTQYF
TGTGCCAGCAGCTTACGGGACAGACGCACAGATACGCAGTATTTT
>NA|TRBJ2-1|TRBV12-3/TRBV12-4|TRBD2
CASRTSGRPNEQFF
TGTGCCAGCAGGACTAGCGGGAGGCCGAATGAGCAGTTCTTC
>NA|TRBJ2-7|TRBV20-1|NA
CSASTGTRYEQYF
TGCAGTGCTAGTACCGGGACCCGGTACGAGCAGTACTTC
>NA|TRBJ2-1|TRBV3-1|NA
CASSQDPRQKQFF
TGTGCCAGCAGCCAAGATCCCCGACAAAAGCAGTTCTTC
>NA|TRBJ2-3|TRBV11-2|NA
CASRAEVDTQYF
TGTGCCAGCAGGGCAGAGGTAGATACGCAGTATTTT
>NA|TRBJ1-1|TRBV11-2|TRBD1
CASSLRTGGWGNTEAFF
TGTGCCAGCAGCCTAAGGACAGGGGGCTGGGGGAACACTGAAGCTTTCTTT
>few|TRBJ2-7|TRBV7-9|TRBD2
CASSLRTSGTSYEQYF
TGTGCCAGCAGCTTACGGACTAGCGGGACCTCCTACGAGCAGTACTTC